The rows below give T cell receptor beta chains drawn from one sample of a study of sequential checkpoint blockade in melanoma. TCRdb's copy holds only in-frame clones and misses some; the assay was immunoSEQ multiplex PCR. This table holds over 10,000 clones, roughly 77% found once. Sequencing was performed on CD8+ T cells sorted from blood (inferred from file names), taken from a patient given nivolumab and ipilimumab in sequence. Receptors were obtained from a human donor with melanoma. Both conserved end residues are part of each CDR3.

TRBV4-1	12	TRBJ2-7	CASSHSRGEQYF
TRBV14	13	TRBJ1-2	CASSHAYNYGYTF
TRBV19	14	TRBJ2-7	CASSIHGRAYEQYF
TRBV27	14	TRBJ1-5	CASSPRQRCQPQHF
TRBV2	14	TRBJ2-7	CASSEQVGSHEQYF
TRBV2	13	TRBJ1-1	CASRDGRRTEAFF
TRBV9	14	TRBJ1-1	CASSALEPYTEAFF
TRBV6-4	15	TRBJ2-1	CASSTAPGQSNEQFF
TRBV27	15	TRBJ2-7	CASSTDRDRGYEQYF
TRBV6-5	15	TRBJ2-1	CASTLLAGGHNEQFF
TRBV5-1	18	TRBJ2-6	CASSLGGGLFSGANVLTF
TRBV28	13	TRBJ2-7	CASSLLPNGEQYF
TRBV27	16	TRBJ2-3	CASSLIRAEGADTQYF
TRBV7-9	14	TRBJ1-1	CASSPNLSGTEAFF
TRBV10-1	15	TRBJ2-3	CASSEEGLGANTQYF
TRBV5-6	16	TRBJ2-2	CASSLDSDRVTGELFF
TRBV27	15	TRBJ2-7	CASSGISGSSYEQYF
TRBV27	13	TRBJ2-7	CASSRRGGIEQYF
TRBV27	14	TRBJ1-5	CASTSGYPSQPQHF
TRBV9	16	TRBJ2-2	CASAPRRGRGTGELFF
TRBV6-1	14	TRBJ1-1	CASSDAGAATEAFF
TRBV28	15	TRBJ1-2	CATVREGRKGHGYTF
TRBV6-4	22	TRBJ2-6	CASSDYRLALITSPSWANVLTF
TRBV6-5	14	NA	CASSPGQGFHEQYF
TRBV7-9	13	TRBJ2-1	CASSPRGDNEQFF
TRBV7-2	17	TRBJ2-7	CASSLGDPGLVSYEQYF
TRBV27	15	TRBJ1-5	CASSLVQGGNQPQHF
TRBV7-9	14	TRBJ1-1	CASSLVTGFMLAFF
TRBV5-1	13	TRBJ2-7	CASSGGQTVEQYF
TRBV19	12	NA	CASSRGEGEQYF
TRBV9	15	TRBJ1-5	CASSKTGSSNQPQHF
TRBV7-9	16	TRBJ2-5	CASSLYRSRALETQYF
TRBV6-5	13	TRBJ2-7	CASRRDSDYEQYF
TRBV15	13	TRBJ1-4	CATSRGTPEKLFF
TRBV2	14	TRBJ1-2	CASRSGTDLYGYTF
TRBV9	13	TRBJ1-2	CASSQTENYGYTF
TRBV6-1	15	TRBJ2-5	CASSHKGGFKETQYF
TRBV19	17	TRBJ1-2	CASTPLPSGGEGYGYTF
TRBV13	14	TRBJ2-7	CASRPLSGDYEQYF
TRBV9	16	TRBJ2-1	CASSARLAGIDNEQFF
TRBV12-5	14	TRBJ1-4	CASGYSSTNEKLFF
TRBV30	15	TRBJ2-1	CAWSTVDRLYNEQFF
TRBV2	15	TRBJ2-1	CASITAASGSNEQFF
TRBV15	15	TRBJ2-7	CATSYQTDSSYEQYF
TRBV7-9	15	TRBJ2-3	CASSSSGISTDTQYF
TRBV28	15	TRBJ2-6	CASSPWTDGANVLTF
TRBV4-2	16	TRBJ1-4	CASSQDSGQGRVKLFF
TRBV5-1	13	TRBJ2-7	CASSLETSYEQYF
TRBV14	16	TRBJ2-7	CASSPLIAGRTYEQYF
TRBV2	15	TRBJ2-5	CASSGGQDPLETQYF
TRBV19	14	TRBJ2-5	CASSSGTGEWTQYF